The 20 T cell receptor beta chains below were found in one sample sequenced in a study of shared clonotypes between healthy human individuals. Only in-frame clones appear in the TCRdb table, and some are missing; sequencing was by immunoSEQ multiplex PCR. Among about 500,000 clones, 60% to 80% were seen once, and the ten largest hold about 12%. Sequences were obtained from PBMCs. The receptors shown here come from a woman between 40 and 55 years old in good health. Some clones in this sample may be carry-over from other donors' samples.

V usage is TRBV5-1 and J usage is TRBJ2-5, with 10 bases fitting TRBD2. The CDR3 has 12 residues. The germline CDR1 and CDR2 sequences are SGHRS and YFSETQ. With 8 bases clipped from V and 7 bases from J, the junction kept 5 bases outside the gene matches. The CDR3 spells CASSGRNGTQYF. CDR3 coding DNA: TGCGCCAGTAGCGGGAGGAACGGGACCCAGTACTTC.

The chain links TRBV20-1 to TRBJ1-5; the D gene is possibly TRBD1 (5 bases). The CDR3 extends over 11 amino acids. V was clipped by 6 bases and J by 6 bases, with 9 bases between them. Germline V gene sequence: CDR1 DFQATT, CDR2 SNEGSKA (reference sequence). CDR3 region: CSAAGGQPQHF. The CDR3 nucleotides are TGCAGTGCCGCCGGGGGTCAGCCCCAGCATTTT.

Of note for this clone: The likely explanation is a read error, given a far larger clone one base away. The V gene is TRBV30, the J gene TRBJ1-2; no clear D. Trimming removed 1 base from V and 6 bases from J, with 18 bases in between. Germline assignment: CDR1 GTSNPN and CDR2 SVGIG (reference sequence). CDR3 length: 15 residues. CDR3 nucleotide sequence: TGTGCCTGGAGTGAGGTCAGGAACAAGAACCATGGCTACACCTTC. As protein: CAWSEVRNKNHGYTF.

To note about this clone: With only one base between it and a far larger clone, this is likely a read error. V usage is TRBV14 and J usage is TRBJ1-2; no definite D call. CDR1 is SGHDN, CDR2 FVKESK, per germline. The CDR3 extends over 12 amino acids. This chain's CDR3 is CAGSKPGYGYTF. As DNA, the CDR3 is TGTGCCGGCAGTAAACCTGGCTATGGCTACACCTTC.

This clone appeared a single time. This specimen includes other DNA sequences encoding the same CDR3. The chain joins TRBV5-1 to TRBJ2-5; 8 bases fit TRBD1. This CDR3 spans 14 amino acids. CDR1 and CDR2 from the germline V gene are SGHRS and YFSETQ. V lost 4 bases to trimming and J lost 1 base; unmatched junction nucleotides: 3. CDR3 region: CASSLQGGQETQYF. The CDR3 DNA reads TGCGCCAGCAGCCTACAGGGGGGCCAAGAGACCCAGTACTTC. Full variable domain (remainder filled in from reference TRBV5-1 and TRBJ2-5): KAGVTQTPRYLIKTRGQQVTLSCSPISGHRSVSWYQQTPGQGLQFLFEYFSETQRNKGNFPGRFSGRQFSNSRSEMNVSTLELGDSALYLCASSLQGGQETQYFGPGTRLLVL.

The chain joins TRBV5-1 to TRBJ1-1; the match to TRBD1 covers 7 bases. The CDR3 totals 15 residues. Germline V gene data show CDR1 as SGHRS and CDR2 as YFSETQ. V lost 4 bases, J lost 1 base, and 7 bases stayed unmatched. CDR3 sequence reads: CASSLTGTANTEAFF. CDR3 DNA sequence: TGCGCCAGCAGCCTAACCGGGACAGCGAACACTGAAGCTTTCTTT.

J is TRBJ2-1 and V is TRBV11-2; unclear D gene. The CDR3 extends over 15 amino acids. Germline loops: CDR1 SGHAT, CDR2 FQNNGV. V was cut by 5 bases and J by 7 bases, with 18 bases left in between. CDR3: CASSLQPLGSNEQFF. The DNA for the CDR3 is TGTGCCAGCAGCCTACAACCGCTAGGTTCTAATGAGCAGTTCTTC.

The CDR3 DNA reads as TGTGCCATCAGTGAGTTTGGGGCGACAGGGGCCAACGTCCTGACTTTC. Translation: CAISEFGATGANVLTF. The chain combines TRBV10-3 with TRBJ2-6, with D possibly matching TRBD1 (5 bases). The ends were cut back, 1 base at V and 4 bases at J, with 11 bases in the middle. Per the germline V gene, CDR1 is ENHRY and CDR2 is SYGVKD. CDR3 size: 16 residues.

In this sample, this clone turned up once. The J gene is TRBJ2-2, the V gene TRBV11-2, with TRBD1 matching 8 bases. Losses at the gene ends were 5 bases for V and 8 bases for J; bases not matched to a gene: 13. The CDR3 runs 16 residues. The germline CDR1 and CDR2 sequences are SGHAT and FQNNGV. Here the CDR3 reads CASSARTGILGGELFF. The CDR3 DNA sequence: TGTGCCAGCAGCGCTCGGACAGGGATCCTCGGAGGGGAGCTGTTTTTT.

The J gene is TRBJ2-1, the V gene TRBV18; 8 bases are a match to TRBD2. The germline V gene has CDR1 KGHSH and CDR2 LQKENI. The CDR3 runs 16 residues. With V trimmed by 3 bases and J by 1 base, 5 bases remained unmatched. The CDR3, as DNA: TGTGCCAGCTCACCTCAGCTAGCGGGTTCCTACAATGAGCAGTTCTTC. Its translation: CASSPQLAGSYNEQFF. Full variable domain (outside the CDR3, taken from reference TRBV18 and TRBJ2-1): NAGVMQNPRHLVRRRGQEARLRCSPMKGHSHVYWYRQLPEEGLKFMVYLQKENIIDESGMPKERFSAEFPKEGPSILRIQQVVRGDSAAYFCASSPQLAGSYNEQFFGPGTRLTVL.

The chain couples TRBV30 to TRBJ1-1; D remains unclear. The V gene's germline CDR1 is GTSNPN and CDR2 SVGIG (reference sequence). Trimming shortened V by 4 bases and J by 5 bases, and 14 bases separated the two germline ends. The CDR3 is made up of 13 amino acids. For the CDR3, the DNA is TGTGCCTGGAATAGGGAGACGGATACTGAAGCTTTCTTT. It encodes CAWNRETDTEAFF.

The rearrangement links TRBV27 to TRBJ2-1; 7 bases match TRBD2. Germline V gene sequence: CDR1 MNHEY, CDR2 SMNVEV (reference sequence). This CDR3 spans 16 amino acids. V dropped 5 bases and J dropped 7; count of bases not matched to a gene: 14. CDR3 bases: TGTGCCAGCAGTCCGCTGCGGGGAGGGCTGAGAAATGAGCAGTTCTTC. Its translation: CASSPLRGGLRNEQFF.

The chain has TRBV7-2 and TRBJ2-7; D not certain. Germline CDR1 reads SGHTA; CDR2 reads FQGNSA. V was shortened by 6 bases and J by 2 bases, with 11 bases between the two germline ends. The CDR3 runs 13 residues. CDR3 protein: CASSPGPTYEQYF. CDR3 nucleotide sequence: TGTGCCAGCAGTCCGGGTCCCACCTACGAGCAGTACTTC.

This sequence joins TRBV20-1 and TRBJ1-2; D is unclear. This CDR3 has 11 amino acids. Germline values: CDR1 DFQATT, CDR2 SNEGSKA (reference sequence). V shed 1 base and J shed 8 bases, with 8 bases lying between them. CDR3 nucleotides: TGCAGTGCTAGAGGGTCCTGGGGCTACACCTTC. Protein product: CSARGSWGYTF.

The chain combines TRBV5-1 with TRBJ1-3, with D possibly being TRBD1 (5 bases). This CDR3 is built from 16 residues. In germline, CDR1 is SGHRS, CDR2 YFSETQ. Trimming cost V 5 bases and J 2 bases, with 17 bases left between them. CDR3 nucleotides: TGCGCCAGCAGGCTTGCCCCACAGGTTGCTGGAAACACCATATATTTT. This sequence encodes CASRLAPQVAGNTIYF.

A remark on this clone: A much larger clonotype is one base distant, so this may be a read error. The same CDR3 also results from other DNA sequences found in this sample. The DNA for the CDR3 is TGTGCCAGCAGCTTCCGAGGGGGCTACGAGCAGTACTTC. It yields the protein CASSFRGGYEQYF. This sequence joins TRBV7-2 and TRBJ2-7; tentative D call: TRBD1 (6 bases). V lost 3 bases and J lost 3, with 9 bases in between. The CDR3 totals 13 residues. Germline loops: CDR1 SGHTA, CDR2 FQGNSA.

This clone has at least ten counts. The chain is built from TRBV9 and TRBJ2-1; 8 nucleotides agree with TRBD2. The CDR3 runs 15 residues. The germline V gene encodes CDR1 SGDLS and CDR2 YYNGEE. V trimming: 0 bases; J trimming: 2 bases; junction bases outside the gene matches: 1. The CDR3 reads CASSVAGGPYNEQFF. The CDR3 DNA reads TGTGCCAGCAGCGTAGCGGGAGGGCCCTACAATGAGCAGTTCTTC.

This clone was seen a single time. The rearrangement links TRBV5-1 to TRBJ1-1; D call uncertain. The CDR3 runs 14 residues. Trimming pared 2 bases from V and 3 bases from J, leaving 11 bases between. Germline-derived CDR1 and CDR2 are SGHRS and YFSETQ. The CDR3 nucleotides are TGCGCCAGCAGCTTTGTCCAAGTGGACACTGAAGCTTTCTTT. It translates to CASSFVQVDTEAFF.

About this clone: The same CDR3 can be traced to other DNA sequences in this sample. The chain is built from TRBV5-1 and TRBJ2-6; D remains unclear. The germline CDR1 and CDR2 sequences are SGHRS and YFSETQ. CDR3 length: 16 amino acids. Deletions cut 0 bases from V and 1 base from J, with 8 bases between. CDR3: CASSLDVGSGANVLTF. The CDR3 nucleotides read TGCGCCAGCAGCTTGGACGTGGGGTCTGGGGCCAACGTCCTGACTTTC.

The rearrangement uses TRBV7-8 and TRBJ2-7; D assignment may be TRBD1 or TRBD2 (5 bases each). Trimming took 3 bases from V and 4 from J, leaving 16 bases between them. The V gene's germline CDR1 is SGHVS and CDR2 FQNEAQ. The CDR3 sequence is 15 residues long. The CDR3 bases are TGTGCCAGCAGCTTTTCCATGCAGGGAGCGTACGAGCAGTACTTC. As protein: CASSFSMQGAYEQYF.